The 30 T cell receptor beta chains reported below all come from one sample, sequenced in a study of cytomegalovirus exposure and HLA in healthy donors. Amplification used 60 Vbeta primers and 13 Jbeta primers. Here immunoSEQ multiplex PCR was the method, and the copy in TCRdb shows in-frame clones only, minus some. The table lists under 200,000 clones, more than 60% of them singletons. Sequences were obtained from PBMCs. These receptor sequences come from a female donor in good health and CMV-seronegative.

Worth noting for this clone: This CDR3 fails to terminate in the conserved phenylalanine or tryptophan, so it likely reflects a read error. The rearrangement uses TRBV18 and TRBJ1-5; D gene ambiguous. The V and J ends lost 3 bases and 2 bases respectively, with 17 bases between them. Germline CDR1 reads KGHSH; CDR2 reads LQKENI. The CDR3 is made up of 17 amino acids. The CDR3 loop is CASSPRVLGVGNQPQHS. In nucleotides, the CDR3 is TGTGCCAGCTCACCGAGGGTATTGGGCGTTGGCAATCAGCCCCAGCATTCT.

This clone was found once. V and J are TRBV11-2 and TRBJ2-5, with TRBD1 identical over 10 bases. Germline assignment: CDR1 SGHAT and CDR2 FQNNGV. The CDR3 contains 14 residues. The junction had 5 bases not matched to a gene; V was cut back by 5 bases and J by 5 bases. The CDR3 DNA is TGTGCCAGCAGCCGACAGGGGGCGGGGGAGACCCAGTACTTC. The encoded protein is CASSRQGAGETQYF.

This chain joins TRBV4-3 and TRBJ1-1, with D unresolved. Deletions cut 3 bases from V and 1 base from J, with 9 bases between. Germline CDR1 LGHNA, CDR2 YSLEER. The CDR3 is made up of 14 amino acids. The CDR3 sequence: CASSQASGNTEAFF. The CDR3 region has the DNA TGCGCCAGCAGCCAGGCTTCAGGGAACACTGAAGCTTTCTTT.

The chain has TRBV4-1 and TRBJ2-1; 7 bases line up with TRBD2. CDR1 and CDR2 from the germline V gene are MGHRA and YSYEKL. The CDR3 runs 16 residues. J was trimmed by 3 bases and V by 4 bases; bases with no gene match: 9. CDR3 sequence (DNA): TGCGCCAGCAGCCCAGGCCTAGCGGACGTCTACAATGAGCAGTTCTTC. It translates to CASSPGLADVYNEQFF.

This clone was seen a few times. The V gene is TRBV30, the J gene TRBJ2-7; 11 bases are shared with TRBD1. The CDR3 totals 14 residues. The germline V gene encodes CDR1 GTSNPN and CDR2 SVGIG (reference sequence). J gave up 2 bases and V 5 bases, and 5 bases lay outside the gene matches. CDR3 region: CAWHRTGGAYEQYF. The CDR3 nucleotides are TGTGCCTGGCACAGGACAGGGGGCGCCTACGAGCAGTACTTC.

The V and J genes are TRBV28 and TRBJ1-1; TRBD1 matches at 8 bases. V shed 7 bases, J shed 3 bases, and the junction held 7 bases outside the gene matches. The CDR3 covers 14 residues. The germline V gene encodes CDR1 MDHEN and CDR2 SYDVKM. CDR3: CASTTPGGYTEAFF. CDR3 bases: TGTGCCAGCACCACCCCAGGGGGCTACACTGAAGCTTTCTTT.

For the CDR3, the DNA is TGTGCCAGCAGCGTAGGGCCCCCGGGCAATGAGCAGTTCTTC. It codes for CASSVGPPGNEQFF. The chain recombines TRBV9 with TRBJ2-1; D unclear. V was pared by 0 bases and J by 6 bases, with 10 bases between. CDR3 length equals 14 residues. Germline V gene lookup returns CDR1 SGDLS and CDR2 YYNGEE.

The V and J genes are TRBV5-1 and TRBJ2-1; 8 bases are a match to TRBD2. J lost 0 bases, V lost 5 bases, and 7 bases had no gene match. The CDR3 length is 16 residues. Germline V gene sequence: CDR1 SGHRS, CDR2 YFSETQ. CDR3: CASRDIAGSSYNEQFF. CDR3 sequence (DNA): TGCGCCAGCAGGGATATAGCGGGGAGCTCCTACAATGAGCAGTTCTTC.

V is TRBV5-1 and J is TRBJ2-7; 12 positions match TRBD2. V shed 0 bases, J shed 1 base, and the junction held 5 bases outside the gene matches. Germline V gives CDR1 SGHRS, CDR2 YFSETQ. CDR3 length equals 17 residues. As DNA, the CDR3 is TGCGCCAGCAGCTTGGATGGCCTAGCGGGGGGGTCCTACGAGCAGTACTTC. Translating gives CASSLDGLAGGSYEQYF.

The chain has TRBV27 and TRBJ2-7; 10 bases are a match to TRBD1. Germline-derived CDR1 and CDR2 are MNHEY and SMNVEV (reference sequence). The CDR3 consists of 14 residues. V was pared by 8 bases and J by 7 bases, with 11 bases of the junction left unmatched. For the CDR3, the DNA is TGTGCCAGCCGAGGTAGGACAGGGGGTGTTGAGCAGTACTTC. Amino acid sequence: CASRGRTGGVEQYF.

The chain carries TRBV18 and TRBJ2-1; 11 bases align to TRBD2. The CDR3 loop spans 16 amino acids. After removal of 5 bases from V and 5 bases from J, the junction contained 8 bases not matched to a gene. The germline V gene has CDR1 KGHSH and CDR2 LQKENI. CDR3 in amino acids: CASSGSGLAVNNEQFF. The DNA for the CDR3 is TGTGCCAGCTCAGGCTCGGGACTAGCGGTGAACAATGAGCAGTTCTTC. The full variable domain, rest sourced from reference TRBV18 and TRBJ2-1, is NAGVMQNPRHLVRRRGQEARLRCSPMKGHSHVYWYRQLPEEGLKFMVYLQKENIIDESGMPKERFSAEFPKEGPSILRIQQVVRGDSAAYFCASSGSGLAVNNEQFFGPGTRLTVL.

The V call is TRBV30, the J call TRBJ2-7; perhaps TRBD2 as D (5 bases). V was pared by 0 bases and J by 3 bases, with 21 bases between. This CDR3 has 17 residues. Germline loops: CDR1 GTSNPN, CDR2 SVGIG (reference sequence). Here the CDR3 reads CAWSVDLMKGAGYEQYF. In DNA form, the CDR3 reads TGTGCCTGGAGTGTAGACCTTATGAAGGGCGCGGGCTACGAGCAGTACTTC.

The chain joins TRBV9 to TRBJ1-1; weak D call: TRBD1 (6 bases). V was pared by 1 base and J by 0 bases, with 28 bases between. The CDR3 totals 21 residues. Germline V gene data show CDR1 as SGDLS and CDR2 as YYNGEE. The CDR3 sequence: CASSVSVRGGSQGGMNTEAFF. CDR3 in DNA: TGTGCCAGCAGCGTATCGGTGAGGGGGGGATCTCAAGGTGGGATGAACACTGAAGCTTTCTTT. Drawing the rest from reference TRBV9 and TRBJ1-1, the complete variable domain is DSGVTQTPKHLITATGQRVTLRCSPRSGDLSVYWYQQSLDQGLQFLIQYYNGEERAKGNILERFSAQQFPDLHSELNLSSLELGDSALYFCASSVSVRGGSQGGMNTEAFFGQGTRLTVV.

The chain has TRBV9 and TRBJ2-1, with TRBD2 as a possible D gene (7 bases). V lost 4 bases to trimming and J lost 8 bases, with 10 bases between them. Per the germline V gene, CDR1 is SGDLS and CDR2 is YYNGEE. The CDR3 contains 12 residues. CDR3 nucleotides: TGTGCCAGCAGCACAGGGAGGGATGAGCAGTTCTTC. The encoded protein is CASSTGRDEQFF.

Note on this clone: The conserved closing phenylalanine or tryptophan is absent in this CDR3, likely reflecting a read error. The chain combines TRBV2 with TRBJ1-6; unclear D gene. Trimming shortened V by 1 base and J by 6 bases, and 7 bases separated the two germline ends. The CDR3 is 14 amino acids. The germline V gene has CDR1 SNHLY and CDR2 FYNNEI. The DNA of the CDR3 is TGTGCCAGCAGTGAAGGCCAGTTTAATTCACCCCTCCACCTT. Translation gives CASSEGQFNSPLHL.

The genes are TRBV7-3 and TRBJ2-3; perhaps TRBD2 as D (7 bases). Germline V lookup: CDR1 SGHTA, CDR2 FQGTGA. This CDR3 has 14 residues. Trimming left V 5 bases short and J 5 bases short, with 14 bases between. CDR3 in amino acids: CASSGPGGGDTQYF. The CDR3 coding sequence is TGTGCCAGCAGCGGCCCGGGGGGCGGAGATACGCAGTATTTT.

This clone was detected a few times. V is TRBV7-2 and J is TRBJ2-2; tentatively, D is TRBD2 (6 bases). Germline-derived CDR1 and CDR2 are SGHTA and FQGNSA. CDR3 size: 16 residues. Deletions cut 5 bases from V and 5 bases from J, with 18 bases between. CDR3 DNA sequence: TGTGCCAGCAGCACAAAGGCAGGGAGGTGGACCGGGGAGCTGTTTTTT. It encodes CASSTKAGRWTGELFF.

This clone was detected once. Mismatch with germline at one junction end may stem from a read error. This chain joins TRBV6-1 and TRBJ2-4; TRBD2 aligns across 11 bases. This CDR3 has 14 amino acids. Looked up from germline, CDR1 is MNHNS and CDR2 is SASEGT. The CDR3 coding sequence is TGTGCCAGCAGCGTACCGGGACTAGCGGCCCCAGGGCACTTC. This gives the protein CASSVPGLAAPGHF.

CDR3 bases: TGTGCCAGCTCACCAGCAGGGGCCCAAGAGACCCAGTACTTC. Residues: CASSPAGAQETQYF. The chain joins TRBV18 to TRBJ2-5; D might be TRBD1 (6 bases). Germline V gene sequence: CDR1 KGHSH, CDR2 LQKENI. The CDR3 is made up of 14 amino acids. V lost 2 bases, J lost 1 base, and 8 bases lay in between.

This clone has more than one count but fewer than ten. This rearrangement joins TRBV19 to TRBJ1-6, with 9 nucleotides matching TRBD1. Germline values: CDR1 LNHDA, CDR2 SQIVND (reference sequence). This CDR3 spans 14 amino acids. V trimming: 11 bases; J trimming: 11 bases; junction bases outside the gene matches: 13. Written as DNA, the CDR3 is TGTGCCGCAAATACGGGACAGGGTGATCCACCCCTCCACTTT. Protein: CAANTGQGDPPLHF.

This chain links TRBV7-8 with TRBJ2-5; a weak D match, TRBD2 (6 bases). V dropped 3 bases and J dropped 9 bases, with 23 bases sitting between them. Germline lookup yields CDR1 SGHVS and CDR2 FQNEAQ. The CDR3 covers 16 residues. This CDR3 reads CASSFSSQARRVPQYF. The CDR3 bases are TGTGCCAGCAGCTTTAGTTCACAGGCTAGGAGGGTTCCCCAGTACTTC.

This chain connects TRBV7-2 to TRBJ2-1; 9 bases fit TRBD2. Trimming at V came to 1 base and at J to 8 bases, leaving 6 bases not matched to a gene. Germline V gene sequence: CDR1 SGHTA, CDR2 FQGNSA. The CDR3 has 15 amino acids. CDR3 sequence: CASSLVGAGGDEQFF. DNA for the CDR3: TGTGCCAGCAGCTTAGTAGGAGCGGGGGGCGATGAGCAGTTCTTC. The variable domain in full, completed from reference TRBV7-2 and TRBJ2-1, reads GAGVSQSPSNKVTEKGKDVELRCDPISGHTALYWYRQSLGQGLEFLIYFQGNSAPDKSGLPSDRFSAERTGGSVSTLTIQRTQQEDSAVYLCASSLVGAGGDEQFFGPGTRLTVL.

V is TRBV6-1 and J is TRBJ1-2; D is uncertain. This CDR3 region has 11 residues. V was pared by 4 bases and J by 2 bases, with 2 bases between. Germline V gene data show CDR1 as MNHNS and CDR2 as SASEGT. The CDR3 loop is CASSANYGYTF. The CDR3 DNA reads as TGTGCCAGCAGTGCGAACTATGGCTACACCTTC.

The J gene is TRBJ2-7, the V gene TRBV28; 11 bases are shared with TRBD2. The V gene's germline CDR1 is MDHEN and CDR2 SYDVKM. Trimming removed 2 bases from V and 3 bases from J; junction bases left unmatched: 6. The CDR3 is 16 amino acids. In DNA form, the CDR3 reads TGTGCCAGCAGTTTAGCGGGACTAGCGGCTTACTACGAGCAGTACTTC. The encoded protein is CASSLAGLAAYYEQYF.

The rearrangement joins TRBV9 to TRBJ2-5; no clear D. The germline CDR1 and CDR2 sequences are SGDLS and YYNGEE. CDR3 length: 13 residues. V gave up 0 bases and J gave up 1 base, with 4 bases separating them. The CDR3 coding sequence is TGTGCCAGCAGCGTAGCTTCCCAAGAGACCCAGTACTTC. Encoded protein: CASSVASQETQYF.

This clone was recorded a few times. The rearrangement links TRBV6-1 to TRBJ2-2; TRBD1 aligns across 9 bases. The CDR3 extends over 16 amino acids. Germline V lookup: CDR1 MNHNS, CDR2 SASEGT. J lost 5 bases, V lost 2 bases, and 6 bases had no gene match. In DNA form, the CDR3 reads TGTGCCAGCAGTGAAAGGGGACAGGGATGGACCGGGGAGCTGTTTTTT. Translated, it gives CASSERGQGWTGELFF.

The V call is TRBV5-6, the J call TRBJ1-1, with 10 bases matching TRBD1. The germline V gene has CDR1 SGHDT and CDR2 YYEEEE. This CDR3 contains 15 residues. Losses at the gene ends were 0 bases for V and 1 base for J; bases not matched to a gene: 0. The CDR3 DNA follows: TGTGCCAGCAGCTTGGGGGACAGGGGGAACACTGAAGCTTTCTTT. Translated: CASSLGDRGNTEAFF.

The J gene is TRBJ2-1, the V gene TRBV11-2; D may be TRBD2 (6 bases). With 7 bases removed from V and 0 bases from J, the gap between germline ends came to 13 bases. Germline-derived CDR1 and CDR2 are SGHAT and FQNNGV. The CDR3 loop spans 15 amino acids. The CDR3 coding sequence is TGTGCCAGCATGCGCGGGGCGAGCTCCTACAATGAGCAGTTCTTC. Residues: CASMRGASSYNEQFF. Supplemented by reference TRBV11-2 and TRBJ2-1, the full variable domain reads EAGVAQSPRYKIIEKRQSVAFWCNPISGHATLYWYQQILGQGPKLLIQFQNNGVVDDSQLPKDRFSAERLKGVDSTLKIQPAKLEDSAVYLCASMRGASSYNEQFFGPGTRLTVL.

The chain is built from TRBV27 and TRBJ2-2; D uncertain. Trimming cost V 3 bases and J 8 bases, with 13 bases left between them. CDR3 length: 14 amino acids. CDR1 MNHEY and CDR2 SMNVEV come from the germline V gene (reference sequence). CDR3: CASSFGAASGELFF. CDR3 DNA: TGTGCCAGCAGTTTTGGTGCGGCCTCGGGGGAGCTGTTTTTT.

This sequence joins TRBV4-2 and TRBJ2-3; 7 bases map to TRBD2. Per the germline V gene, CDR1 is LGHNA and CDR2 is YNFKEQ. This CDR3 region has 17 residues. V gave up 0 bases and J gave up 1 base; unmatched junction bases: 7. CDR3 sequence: CASSQDAGRGGTDTQYF. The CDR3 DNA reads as TGTGCCAGCAGCCAAGACGCGGGTCGGGGGGGCACAGATACGCAGTATTTT.